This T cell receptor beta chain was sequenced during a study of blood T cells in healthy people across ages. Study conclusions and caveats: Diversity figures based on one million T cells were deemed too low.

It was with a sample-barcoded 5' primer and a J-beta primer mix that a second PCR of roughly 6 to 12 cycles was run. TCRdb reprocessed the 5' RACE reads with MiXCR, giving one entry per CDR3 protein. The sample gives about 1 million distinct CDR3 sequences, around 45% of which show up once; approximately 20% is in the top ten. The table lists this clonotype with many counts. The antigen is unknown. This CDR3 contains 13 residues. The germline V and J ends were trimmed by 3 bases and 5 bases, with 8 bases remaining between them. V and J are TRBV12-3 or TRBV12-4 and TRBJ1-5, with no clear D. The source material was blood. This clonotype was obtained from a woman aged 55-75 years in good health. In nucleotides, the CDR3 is TGTGCCAGCAGTTTGGAACGCGATCAGCCCCAGCATTTT. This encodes CASSLERDQPQHF.